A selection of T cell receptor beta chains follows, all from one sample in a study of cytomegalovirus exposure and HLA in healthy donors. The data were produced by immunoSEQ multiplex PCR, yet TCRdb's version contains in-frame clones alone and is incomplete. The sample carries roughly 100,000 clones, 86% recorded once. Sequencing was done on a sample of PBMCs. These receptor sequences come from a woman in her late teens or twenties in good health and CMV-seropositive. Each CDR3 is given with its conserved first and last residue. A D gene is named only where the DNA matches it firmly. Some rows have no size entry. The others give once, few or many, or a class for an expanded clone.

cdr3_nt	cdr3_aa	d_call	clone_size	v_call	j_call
TGTGCCAGCAGCACCACTAGACAGGAGCACTCTGGGGCCAACGTCCTGACTTTC	CASSTTRQEHSGANVLTF	NA	NA	TRBV7-9	TRBJ2-6
TGTGCCAGCAGTTTACCTCCCGGCGGGGAGCTGTTTTTT	CASSLPPGGELFF	NA	few	TRBV28	TRBJ2-2
TGCGCCAGCAGCTTGGCCCTTACAGGATCCTACGAGCAGTACTTC	CASSLALTGSYEQYF	NA	NA	TRBV5-1	TRBJ2-7
TGTGCCAGCAGTGATTTTGCGGGACCTGGAAACACCATATATTTT	CASSDFAGPGNTIYF	NA	NA	TRBV2	TRBJ1-3
TGTGCCAGCAGCGTTGGGACAAGGGGCTACGAGCAGTACTTC	CASSVGTRGYEQYF	NA	NA	TRBV9	TRBJ2-7
TGTGCCAGCAGCAGAGATGAGGTTTTGAGGGCCCAGTACTTC	CASSRDEVLRAQYF	NA	NA	TRBV9	TRBJ2-5
TGTGCCAGCAGCGTAGATAGCGGGAGAAGGGAAGATACGCAGTATTTT	CASSVDSGRREDTQYF	TRBD2	NA	TRBV9	TRBJ2-3
TGTGCCAGCAGCGGACAGAATAGCAATCAGCCCCAGCATTTT	CASSGQNSNQPQHF	NA	NA	TRBV6-1	TRBJ1-5
TGTGCCAGCAGCCAGACAGGGGCCCGGAGCTCTGGGGCCAACGTCCTGACTTTC	CASSQTGARSSGANVLTF	TRBD1	NA	TRBV5-6	TRBJ2-6
TGTGCCAGTAGTATAGCCCGTTACAATGAGCAGTTCTTC	CASSIARYNEQFF	NA	NA	TRBV19	TRBJ2-1
TGTGCCAGCAGTTCCTATACCTACGAGGCCAACGAGCAGTACTTC	CASSSYTYEANEQYF	NA	NA	TRBV28	TRBJ2-7
TGTGCCAGCAGTTACTCCAGAGGAGGGGGGGGTAATGGCTACACCTTC	CASSYSRGGGGNGYTF	NA	NA	TRBV6-5	TRBJ1-2
TGTGCCAGTAAGACAGGGGGCTTCTACAATGAGCAGTTCTTC	CASKTGGFYNEQFF	TRBD1	NA	TRBV19	TRBJ2-1
TGTGCCATCAGTGAGAATCACGTTGGCCCAGCTAATGAAAAACTGTTTTTT	CAISENHVGPANEKLFF	NA	once	TRBV10-3	TRBJ1-4
TGTGCCAGTAGCCGCCGACAGACACAAGAGACCCAGTACTTC	CASSRRQTQETQYF	NA	NA	TRBV19	TRBJ2-5
TGTGCCAGCAGTGAATCTACAGGGACGCATCAGCCCCAGCATTTT	CASSESTGTHQPQHF	NA	few	TRBV2	TRBJ1-5
TGTGCCAGCAGTCCTGCAGGGGGTCTTCAGCCCCAGCATTTT	CASSPAGGLQPQHF	TRBD1	once	TRBV27	TRBJ1-5
TGTGCCAGCAGTTATATCGGGGCCTACGAGCAGTACTTC	CASSYIGAYEQYF	NA	NA	TRBV6-6	TRBJ2-7
TGCGCCAGCAGCTTGCAAGCTACCACCGGGGAGCTGTTTTTT	CASSLQATTGELFF	NA	NA	TRBV5-1	TRBJ2-2
TGTGCCAGCAGCTTACCAGCGAGTCGCCAAGAGACCCAGTACTTC	CASSLPASRQETQYF	NA	NA	TRBV7-6	TRBJ2-5
TGTGCCAGCAGCACGGGACTACTCGAGACCCAGTACTTC	CASSTGLLETQYF	TRBD2	NA	TRBV4-2	TRBJ2-5
TGCGCCAGCAGCCAAGAGTCGGGGGGGACTTACGAGCAGTACTTC	CASSQESGGTYEQYF	TRBD2	NA	TRBV4-1	TRBJ2-7
TGTGCCAGCAGCTTAGGCGGCTATGGCTACACCTTC	CASSLGGYGYTF	NA	NA	TRBV11-2	TRBJ1-2
TGTGCCAGCAGCCTCGACAGGGGCTATGGCTACACCTTC	CASSLDRGYGYTF	TRBD1	NA	TRBV5-4	TRBJ1-2
TGTGCCAGCAGCGTCGACAGGCTTAGCACTGAAGCTTTCTTT	CASSVDRLSTEAFF	NA	NA	TRBV9	TRBJ1-1
TGCGCCAGCACCCTGGGTCTCGGAGAGACCATATATTTT	CASTLGLGETIYF	NA	NA	TRBV5-1	TRBJ1-3
TGTGCCAGCTCACGCCCCGGGGGTGACACCGGGGAGCTGTTTTTT	CASSRPGGDTGELFF	NA	NA	TRBV18	TRBJ2-2
TGTGCCAGCAGCGTAGGGAGTACCGGGGAGCTGTTTTTT	CASSVGSTGELFF	NA	NA	TRBV9	TRBJ2-2
TGTGCCAGCAGTCAGGGGGCCGGGGAGCTGTTTTTT	CASSQGAGELFF	TRBD1	NA	TRBV27	TRBJ2-2
TGTGCCAGCAGCGAACAGGGTGCCAAAAACATTCAGTACTTC	CASSEQGAKNIQYF	NA	NA	TRBV27	TRBJ2-4
TGTGCCAGCAGCCAAGGTCGGGGGGAGGGAGGCTACACCTTC	CASSQGRGEGGYTF	NA	NA	TRBV4-2	TRBJ1-2
TGCGCCAGTTCTCCAAGAGATTCTGTAGCAGCTAACTATGGCTACACCTTC	CASSPRDSVAANYGYTF	NA	medium-sized	TRBV4-1	TRBJ1-2
TGCGCCAGCAAGGATGGAGGGCCACTACATCCCGGGGAGCTGTTTTTT	CASKDGGPLHPGELFF	NA	NA	TRBV10-1	TRBJ2-2
TGCGCCAGCAGCCAAGATGGAATCGGATCCGGACTAGCAAGTGAGCAGTTCTTC	CASSQDGIGSGLASEQFF	TRBD2	NA	TRBV4-1	TRBJ2-1
TGTGCCAGCAGCTTGGCAGGGGTCGGGACACACGGGAACACTGAAGCTTTCTTT	CASSLAGVGTHGNTEAFF	NA	NA	TRBV5-5	TRBJ1-1
TGTGCCAGCAGTTACAGTACGGGCTACGAGCAGTACTTC	CASSYSTGYEQYF	NA	NA	TRBV6-5	TRBJ2-7
TGTGCCAGCAGTGACCCCACTAGCGGGGGCTACAATGAGCAGTTCTTC	CASSDPTSGGYNEQFF	TRBD2	few	TRBV6-4	TRBJ2-1
TGCAGCGCGGGGGGAGGCTGGCAAAATGAAAAACTGTTTTTT	CSAGGGWQNEKLFF	NA	NA	TRBV29-1	TRBJ1-4
TGTGCCAGCAGCCAGTTTGTCGGCAATGAGCAGTTCTTC	CASSQFVGNEQFF	NA	NA	TRBV14	TRBJ2-1
TGTGCCAGCACCCAGGGAAGGGAGACCCAGTACTTC	CASTQGRETQYF	NA	NA	TRBV28	TRBJ2-5
TGTGCCAGCAGTGAATGGAGGACAGGGGCTAATGAAAAACTGTTTTTT	CASSEWRTGANEKLFF	TRBD1	NA	TRBV2	TRBJ1-4
TGTGCCAGCAGCCCCGACAGAAACTCTGGAAACACCATATATTTT	CASSPDRNSGNTIYF	NA	NA	TRBV28	TRBJ1-3
TGTGCCAGCAGTTACTCATCCAGGGGGCAGGAAAAACTGTTTTTT	CASSYSSRGQEKLFF	TRBD1	NA	TRBV6-7	TRBJ1-4